The next 31 T cell receptor beta chains were all read from a single sample in a study of T cells in Graves' hyperthyroidism and ophthalmopathy. RNA transcripts provided the source from which TCR beta CDR3 regions were amplified. During a first-round RT-PCR of the TCR CDR3, the HTBI primer set was used. One entry per CDR3 protein results from TCRdb running MiXCR on the multiplex PCR reads. The sample yields a few hundred thousand distinct CDR3 sequences, more than 11% seen once. Source material: blood. All receptors come from a woman aged 25 to 45 with Graves' hyperthyroidism that later progressed to Graves' ophthalmopathy.

The V gene is TRBV7-9, the J gene TRBJ2-2; D is unresolved. The CDR3 totals 14 residues. The V end lost 5 bases, the J end lost 4 bases, and 11 bases lay between the germline ends. Germline V gene sequence: CDR1 SEHNR, CDR2 FQNEAQ (reference sequence). The CDR3, as DNA: TGTGCCAGCAGCCTGGTCAGGATCACCGGGGAGCTGTTTTTT. It is translated as CASSLVRITGELFF.

This chain joins TRBV9 and TRBJ1-2; D may be TRBD1 (5 bases). The V and J ends lost 0 bases and 7 bases respectively, with 16 bases between them. The CDR3 loop spans 15 amino acids. CDR1 is SGDLS, CDR2 YYNGEE, per germline. The CDR3 sequence is CASSVGGTALSGYTF. CDR3 nucleotide sequence: TGTGCCAGCAGCGTAGGGGGGACGGCCCTATCTGGCTACACCTTC.

This clonotype showed up just a few times. This rearrangement joins TRBV19 to TRBJ1-4; no firm D call. This CDR3 region has 15 residues. Germline V gene sequence: CDR1 LNHDA, CDR2 SQIVND (reference sequence). Between the trimmed V and J ends, which lost 3 bases and 8 bases, there was a span of 16 bases. The CDR3 DNA is TGTGCCAGTAGTATTCTTTGGGCAGTTCAAGAAAAACTGTTTTTT. Translated, it gives CASSILWAVQEKLFF.

The chain employs TRBV7-2 and TRBJ2-3, with D perhaps matching TRBD2 (6 bases). The ends were cut back, 2 bases at V and 1 base at J, with 16 bases in the middle. Germline V gene data show CDR1 as SGHTA and CDR2 as FQGNSA. This CDR3 spans 17 amino acids. The CDR3 reads CASSLTRGVAGTDTQYF. DNA of the CDR3: TGTGCCAGCAGCTTAACTCGCGGGGTAGCGGGCACAGATACGCAGTATTTT. Full variable domain (remainder filled in from reference TRBV7-2 and TRBJ2-3): GAGVSQSPSNKVTEKGKDVELRCDPISGHTALYWYRQSLGQGLEFLIYFQGNSAPDKSGLPSDRFSAERTGGSVSTLTIQRTQQEDSAVYLCASSLTRGVAGTDTQYFGPGTRLTVL.

This clonotype was picked up many times. The chain carries TRBV28 and TRBJ1-1; TRBD1 is a possible D gene (5 bases). CDR3 length: 16 amino acids. The germline V gene has CDR1 MDHEN and CDR2 SYDVKM. The V end lost 4 bases, the J end lost 0 bases, and 15 bases lay between the germline ends. The CDR3 loop is CASSSPGQIMNTEAFF. DNA for the CDR3: TGTGCCAGCAGTTCGCCGGGGCAGATAATGAACACTGAAGCTTTCTTT.

This clonotype was found a few times. This rearrangement joins TRBV19 to TRBJ2-7; 7 positions agree with TRBD2. CDR1 and CDR2 (germline): LNHDA, SQIVND (reference sequence). J gave up 5 bases and V 5 bases, and 12 bases lay outside the gene matches. The CDR3 is 15 amino acids. The CDR3 sequence is CASSSGRWGIDEQYF. Written as DNA, the CDR3 is TGTGCCAGTAGTTCCGGGAGGTGGGGGATCGACGAGCAGTACTTC.

Ten or more counts support this clonotype. DNA of the CDR3: TGTGCCAGTAGTCGGCAGGGGGATCAGCCCCAGCATTTT. Protein: CASSRQGDQPQHF. The chain combines TRBV19 with TRBJ1-5, with 7 nucleotides matching TRBD1. The CDR3 spans 13 residues. V was clipped by 5 bases and J by 5 bases; unmatched bases: 3. CDR1 and CDR2 (germline): LNHDA, SQIVND (reference sequence).

The chain employs TRBV4-2 and TRBJ2-2; a possible D gene is TRBD2 (5 bases). The V gene's germline CDR1 is LGHNA and CDR2 YNFKEQ. Deletions cut 4 bases from V and 2 bases from J, with 20 bases between. CDR3 length equals 18 residues. CDR3 bases: TGTGCCAGCAGCCCTGGGAGTGTAGTGAGGGAAAACACCGGGGAGCTGTTTTTT. It specifies CASSPGSVVRENTGELFF.

This clonotype has at least ten counts. The rearrangement links TRBV30 to TRBJ2-3, with D possibly being TRBD2 (6 bases). Germline lookup yields CDR1 GTSNPN and CDR2 SVGIG (reference sequence). Trimming took off 3 bases at V and 3 bases at J, with 13 bases between the two ends. The CDR3 has 14 amino acids. Written as DNA, the CDR3 is TGTGCCTGGAGGTCCGGGAGAGGGACAGATACGCAGTATTTT. This translates into CAWRSGRGTDTQYF.

This clonotype was detected once. V gene TRBV20-1 combines with J gene TRBJ1-1, with 8 bases aligning to TRBD1. This CDR3 contains 17 residues. After removal of 4 bases from V and 2 bases from J, the junction contained 15 bases not matched to a gene. Germline V gene lookup returns CDR1 DFQATT and CDR2 SNEGSKA (reference sequence). Here the CDR3 reads CSATRPETGAINTEAFF. CDR3 DNA: TGCAGTGCTACCCGGCCCGAGACAGGGGCGATAAACACTGAAGCTTTCTTT.

This clonotype was observed at least ten times. The V gene is TRBV3-1, the J gene TRBJ1-4; D unresolved. CDR3 length: 13 amino acids. Germline CDR1 reads LGHDT; CDR2 reads YNNKEL (reference sequence). As DNA, the CDR3 is TGTGCTACCACGCTGGCAACTAATGAAAAACTGTTTTTT. Its translation: CATTLATNEKLFF.

The gene calls are TRBV24-1 and TRBJ2-1; 10 bases line up with TRBD1. Germline V lookup: CDR1 KGHDR, CDR2 SFDVKD. V lost 6 bases and J lost 4; bases outside the gene matches: 11. The length of the CDR3 is 17 residues. CDR3 sequence reads: CATSPPLTGGRYNEQFF. CDR3 nucleotide sequence: TGTGCCACCAGTCCCCCTTTGACAGGGGGCAGATACAATGAGCAGTTCTTC.

This chain connects TRBV20-1 to TRBJ2-7, with TRBD2 matching 8 bases. The CDR3 covers 14 residues. The germline V gene encodes CDR1 DFQATT and CDR2 SNEGSKA (reference sequence). The junction had 6 bases not matched to a gene; V was cut back by 3 bases and J by 2 bases. The CDR3 DNA sequence: TGCAGTGCTAGCCCGGGAGGGATAACCTACGAGCAGTACTTC. It codes for CSASPGGITYEQYF.

This clonotype turned up a few times. This sequence joins TRBV30 and TRBJ2-3; D possibly corresponds to TRBD1 (6 bases). The V and J ends lost 2 bases and 6 bases respectively, with 18 bases between them. The CDR3 consists of 15 residues. CDR1 and CDR2 from the germline V gene are GTSNPN and SVGIG (reference sequence). The CDR3 sequence is CAWSPQGIAQDTQYF. The CDR3 DNA is TGTGCCTGGAGTCCACAGGGAATTGCCCAGGATACGCAGTATTTT.

This clonotype was seen repeatedly, ten times or more. The chain carries TRBV11-2 and TRBJ2-2, with 9 bases fitting TRBD2. The germline V gene encodes CDR1 SGHAT and CDR2 FQNNGV. With 5 bases clipped from V and 3 bases from J, the junction kept 7 bases outside the gene matches. The CDR3 totals 16 residues. The CDR3 nucleotides read TGTGCCAGCAGCCCCATAGCGGGAGTGCACACCGGGGAGCTGTTTTTT. It yields the protein CASSPIAGVHTGELFF. The variable domain in full, with the rest retrieved from reference TRBV11-2 and TRBJ2-2, is EAGVAQSPRYKIIEKRQSVAFWCNPISGHATLYWYQQILGQGPKLLIQFQNNGVVDDSQLPKDRFSAERLKGVDSTLKIQPAKLEDSAVYLCASSPIAGVHTGELFFGEGSRLTVL.

The genes are TRBV12-3 or TRBV12-4 and TRBJ1-4, with 9 bases that match TRBD1. V lost 5 bases and J lost 11; bases outside the gene matches: 12. The CDR3 runs 15 residues. CDR3: CASSPMTGGAFKLFF. CDR3 coding DNA: TGTGCCAGCAGTCCCATGACAGGGGGTGCTTTTAAACTGTTTTTT.

This clonotype has a handful of counts. The rearrangement joins TRBV18 to TRBJ1-2; TRBD1 might be the D (5 bases). V was shortened by 1 base and J by 7 bases, with 13 bases between the two germline ends. CDR3 length equals 14 residues. The germline V gene encodes CDR1 KGHSH and CDR2 LQKENI. Here the CDR3 reads CASSPREGNGGYTF. As DNA, the CDR3 is TGTGCCAGCTCACCACGGGAGGGGAACGGTGGCTACACCTTC.

This clonotype was picked up many times. J is TRBJ1-4 and V is TRBV30; D unresolved. V shed 8 bases and J shed 3 bases, with 16 bases lying between them. Germline values: CDR1 GTSNPN, CDR2 SVGIG (reference sequence). The CDR3 extends over 14 amino acids. The CDR3 loop is CAGDVGPSNEKLFF. The CDR3 DNA sequence: TGTGCCGGCGACGTTGGGCCCTCTAATGAAAAACTGTTTTTT. Using reference TRBV30 and TRBJ1-4 for the parts outside the CDR3, the full variable domain is SQTIHQWPATLVQPVGSPLSLECTVEGTSNPNLYWYRQAAGRGLQLLFYSVGIGQISSEVPQNLSASRPQDRQFILSSKKLLLSDSGFYLCAGDVGPSNEKLFFGSGTQLSVL.

Worth noting for this clonotype: This may arise from a read error, as a much more abundant clone is one base away. This sequence joins TRBV12-3 or TRBV12-4 and TRBJ1-3, with a possible D match to TRBD1 (6 bases). The CDR3 spans 15 residues. The CDR3 DNA reads TGTGCCAGCAGAGATCAGGGGTCGTCTGGAGACACCATATATTTT. This encodes CASRDQGSSGDTIYF.

This clonotype was detected ten times or more. The rearrangement uses TRBV18 and TRBJ2-7; no firm D call. The CDR3 consists of 12 residues. The V gene lost 3 bases and the J gene lost 4 bases, with 7 bases spanning the gap. Germline-derived CDR1 and CDR2 are KGHSH and LQKENI. CDR3 sequence: CASSPQEYEQYF. Written as DNA, the CDR3 is TGTGCCAGCTCACCCCAGGAGTACGAGCAGTACTTC. The variable domain in full, completed from reference TRBV18 and TRBJ2-7, reads NAGVMQNPRHLVRRRGQEARLRCSPMKGHSHVYWYRQLPEEGLKFMVYLQKENIIDESGMPKERFSAEFPKEGPSILRIQQVVRGDSAAYFCASSPQEYEQYFGPGTRLTVT.

Ten or more counts support this clonotype. The V and J genes are TRBV7-8 and TRBJ1-4; the D is unclear. From germline, CDR1 is SGHVS and CDR2 FQNEAQ. The CDR3 spans 14 residues. V was trimmed by 0 bases and J by 11 bases, leaving 13 bases between them. This CDR3 reads CASSLATSDGKLFF. The CDR3 nucleotides read TGTGCCAGCAGCTTAGCTACATCAGATGGTAAACTGTTTTTT.

The table lists this clonotype with a few counts. The chain couples TRBV10-2 to TRBJ2-5; D not certain. The germline CDR1 and CDR2 sequences are WSHSY and SAAADI. There are 11 residues in the CDR3. Between the trimmed V and J ends, which lost 7 bases and 5 bases, there was a span of 8 bases. This chain's CDR3 is CASNAGETQYF. In nucleotides, the CDR3 is TGCGCCAGCAATGCCGGGGAGACCCAGTACTTC.

This clonotype was counted ten times or more. The gene calls are TRBV6-2 or TRBV6-3 and TRBJ1-2, with D unresolved. The CDR3 is 13 amino acids. Germline V gene data show CDR1 as MNHEY and CDR2 as SVGEGT. V lost 2 bases and J 7 bases, leaving 11 bases between the germline ends. Written as DNA, the CDR3 is TGTGCCAGCAGTTACAGCGGAGTTCCTGGCTACACCTTC. Amino acids: CASSYSGVPGYTF.

This clonotype was observed a few times. CDR3 DNA sequence: TGTGCCAGCTCACCACTCGGCACCCAAAGGCCCCAGCATTTT. Protein: CASSPLGTQRPQHF. The chain uses TRBV18 and TRBJ1-5, with D unclear. Per germline, CDR1 KGHSH and CDR2 LQKENI. V lost 1 base and J lost 9, with 13 bases in between. This CDR3 is built from 14 residues.

Ten or more counts support this clonotype. The rearrangement joins TRBV7-2 to TRBJ1-5; 10 positions match TRBD1. Looked up from germline, CDR1 is SGHTA and CDR2 is FQGNSA. The CDR3 length is 16 residues. The V gene end was trimmed by 1 base and the J gene end by 4 bases; junction bases not matched to a gene: 4. The CDR3 loop is CASSLGQGAPNQPQHF. DNA for the CDR3: TGTGCCAGCAGCTTAGGACAGGGGGCTCCTAATCAGCCCCAGCATTTT.

This clonotype was recorded many times. The V and J genes are TRBV24-1 and TRBJ2-7, with 8 bases fitting TRBD1. CDR1 and CDR2 (germline): KGHDR, SFDVKD. The V gene end was trimmed by 0 bases and the J gene end by 5 bases; junction bases not matched to a gene: 5. This CDR3 contains 15 residues. The CDR3 nucleotides read TGTGCCACCAGTGATTTGGGGACAGGTGAAGACGAGCAGTACTTC. Its protein is CATSDLGTGEDEQYF.

This clonotype was picked up many times. The chain joins TRBV29-1 to TRBJ2-1; TRBD2 agrees at 9 bases. CDR3 length: 14 amino acids. In germline, CDR1 is SQVTM, CDR2 ANQGSEA. Trimming at V came to 6 bases and at J to 3 bases, leaving 6 bases not matched to a gene. The CDR3 reads CSVSGTSSYNEQFF. DNA of the CDR3: TGCAGCGTCTCCGGGACTAGCAGCTACAATGAGCAGTTCTTC.

This clonotype was seen repeatedly, ten times or more. This chain connects TRBV27 to TRBJ2-1; TRBD2 might be the D (7 bases). There are 14 residues in the CDR3. The germline V gene has CDR1 MNHEY and CDR2 SMNVEV (reference sequence). Trimming stripped 6 bases from V and 9 bases from J, with 18 bases between. The CDR3 DNA follows: TGTGCCAGCAGCCCAGAGGGGGGAGGGATTGAGCAGTTCTTC. Translation: CASSPEGGGIEQFF.

This clonotype was recorded a few times. The chain is built from TRBV7-2 and TRBJ1-4; possibly TRBD1 for D (5 bases). CDR1 is SGHTA and CDR2 is FQGNSA in the germline V gene. The CDR3 loop spans 14 amino acids. Trimming removed 2 bases from V and 8 bases from J, with 12 bases in between. CDR3 region: CASSLQGLEEKLFF. As DNA, the CDR3 is TGTGCCAGCAGCTTACAGGGACTGGAGGAAAAACTGTTTTTT.

Many counts were recorded for this clonotype. This chain joins TRBV11-2 and TRBJ1-2; no definite D call. The CDR3 length is 15 residues. Deletions cut 5 bases from V and 2 bases from J, with 15 bases between. CDR1 and CDR2 from the germline V gene are SGHAT and FQNNGV. The CDR3 is CASSPGRGRNYGYTF. CDR3 in DNA: TGTGCCAGCAGCCCTGGAAGAGGACGGAACTATGGCTACACCTTC. The full variable domain, its missing parts supplied by reference TRBV11-2 and TRBJ1-2, is EAGVAQSPRYKIIEKRQSVAFWCNPISGHATLYWYQQILGQGPKLLIQFQNNGVVDDSQLPKDRFSAERLKGVDSTLKIQPAKLEDSAVYLCASSPGRGRNYGYTFGSGTRLTVV.

V is TRBV4-2 and J is TRBJ1-1, with 10 bases fitting TRBD1. Germline lookup yields CDR1 LGHNA and CDR2 YNFKEQ. V was pared by 3 bases and J by 13 bases, with 2 bases of the junction left unmatched. The length of the CDR3 is 11 residues. In DNA form, the CDR3 reads TGTGCCAGCAGCCACGGACAGGGGGATTTCTTT. Translation: CASSHGQGDFF.